Below are 32 T cell receptor beta chains sequenced from a single sample in a study of T cells in Graves' hyperthyroidism and ophthalmopathy. TCR beta CDR3 regions were amplified from RNA. HTBI primers were used for first-round RT-PCR of the TCR CDR3. TCRdb recomputed calls from the multiplex PCR reads with MiXCR, one row per CDR3 protein. The sample carries over 700,000 distinct CDR3 sequences, 35% to 40% recorded once. Source material: blood. The receptor source for this set is a man between 18 and 29 years old with Graves' hyperthyroidism.

The rearrangement joins TRBV7-9 to TRBJ2-7; the D gene is possibly TRBD2 (6 bases). Germline V gene data show CDR1 as SEHNR and CDR2 as FQNEAQ (reference sequence). V was clipped by 3 bases and J by 1 base, with 13 bases between them. The CDR3 is made up of 15 amino acids. The CDR3 sequence is CASSLARDQSYEQYF. DNA of the CDR3: TGTGCCAGCAGCTTGGCGCGGGACCAATCCTACGAGCAGTACTTC.

The chain employs TRBV10-3 and TRBJ2-7; a weak D match, TRBD2 (6 bases). Deletions cut 7 bases from V and 0 bases from J, with 16 bases between. This CDR3 is built from 15 residues. Germline V gene lookup returns CDR1 ENHRY and CDR2 SYGVKD. The CDR3 reads CAIKGRDSGSYEQYF. CDR3 nucleotides: TGTGCCATCAAAGGACGAGATAGCGGCTCCTACGAGCAGTACTTC.

This clonotype has at least ten counts. This chain connects TRBV29-1 to TRBJ2-7, with TRBD1 matching over 11 bases. Germline V CDR1 and CDR2: SQVTM, ANQGSEA. V lost 2 bases, J lost 5 bases, and 8 bases stayed unmatched. CDR3 length: 15 residues. The CDR3 region has the DNA TGCAGCGTTGAACGGACAGGGGGCCTCACGGACGAGCAGTACTTC. This translates into CSVERTGGLTDEQYF.

Many counts were recorded for this clonotype. V gene TRBV10-2 combines with J gene TRBJ1-2; D unclear. This CDR3 contains 16 residues. Germline assignment: CDR1 WSHSY and CDR2 SAAADI. V gave up 0 bases and J gave up 4 bases, with 15 bases separating them. CDR3 DNA: TGCGCCAGCAGTGAGTCGCAAACCGGAGTGGTCTATGGCTACACCTTC. The encoded protein is CASSESQTGVVYGYTF.

The chain joins TRBV25-1 to TRBJ2-7, with TRBD2 matching 12 bases. Germline CDR1 is MGHDK and CDR2 is SYGVNS. CDR3 length: 15 amino acids. J lost 6 bases, V lost 6 bases, and 9 bases had no gene match. CDR3 nucleotide sequence: TGTGCCAGCAGCCCCTTGACTAGCGGGAGTGGCGAGCAGTACTTC. Translation: CASSPLTSGSGEQYF.

The gene calls are TRBV29-1 and TRBJ1-1; 7 nucleotides line up with TRBD1. The CDR3 extends over 13 amino acids. Germline V CDR1 and CDR2: SQVTM, ANQGSEA. J gave up 4 bases and V 7 bases, and 9 bases lay outside the gene matches. CDR3 in amino acids: CSGGTALGTEAFF. CDR3 bases: TGCAGCGGGGGGACAGCCTTAGGCACTGAAGCTTTCTTT.

The genes are TRBV11-1 and TRBJ1-1; the match to TRBD1 covers 7 bases. The ends lost 5 bases at V and 2 bases at J; junction bases unmatched: 8. The CDR3 is 15 residues long. Germline values: CDR1 SGHAT, CDR2 FQDESV (reference sequence). The CDR3 region has the DNA TGTGCCAGCAGCCTCAGACAGGGTAGTAACACTGAAGCTTTCTTT. It yields the protein CASSLRQGSNTEAFF.

The genes are TRBV6-5 and TRBJ2-2; 8 bases are a match to TRBD2. Germline loops: CDR1 MNHEY, CDR2 SVGAGI. This CDR3 has 15 amino acids. V gave up 5 bases and J gave up 5 bases; unmatched junction bases: 7. In nucleotides, the CDR3 is TGTGCCAGCAGTCCCGGGGGGGCCGGTACCGGGGAGCTGTTTTTT. Protein product: CASSPGGAGTGELFF.

This clonotype was detected many times. J is TRBJ1-4 and V is TRBV7-9; no definite D call. V was trimmed by 2 bases and J by 8 bases, leaving 18 bases between them. The CDR3 runs to 16 residues. CDR1 and CDR2 from the germline V gene are SEHNR and FQNEAQ (reference sequence). The CDR3 DNA sequence: TGTGCCAGCAGCTTAAGTTTGGGTGGCCTAGGCGAAAAACTGTTTTTT. Its translation is CASSLSLGGLGEKLFF.

This clonotype has a handful of counts. The CDR3 loop reads CASSLEGTGEETQYF. The CDR3 DNA sequence: TGTGCCAGCAGCTTGGAAGGGACAGGGGAAGAGACCCAGTACTTC. The chain couples TRBV5-4 to TRBJ2-5; 10 nucleotides match TRBD1. V shed 0 bases, J shed 3 bases, and the junction held 2 bases outside the gene matches. Germline V gives CDR1 SGHNT, CDR2 YYREEE (reference sequence). The CDR3 is 15 amino acids.

To note about this clonotype: Given a much more abundant clone one base away, this may be a read error. The conserved closing phenylalanine or tryptophan is absent in this CDR3, likely reflecting a read error. The chain couples TRBV20-1 to TRBJ2-7, with D uncertain. Germline loops: CDR1 DFQATT, CDR2 SNEGSKA (reference sequence). The CDR3 has 13 amino acids. V was trimmed by 2 bases and J by 0 bases, leaving 8 bases between them. CDR3 protein: CSARRSSSYEQYL. In DNA form, the CDR3 reads TGCAGTGCTAGAAGGTCTAGCTCCTACGAGCAGTACCTC.

The chain uses TRBV10-2 and TRBJ2-7; a weak D match, TRBD2 (5 bases). This CDR3 spans 14 amino acids. Trimming cost V 2 bases and J 3 bases, with 11 bases left between them. Germline V lookup: CDR1 WSHSY, CDR2 SAAADI. CDR3 sequence reads: CASSEAGLSYEQYF. The CDR3 nucleotides are TGCGCCAGCAGTGAGGCCGGACTGAGCTACGAGCAGTACTTC.

This clonotype has only a few counts. The CDR3 loop is CASNPSDGTPNSPLHF. CDR3 coding DNA: TGTGCCAGTAATCCTTCTGACGGAACCCCCAATTCACCCCTCCACTTT. The chain has TRBV19 and TRBJ1-6; D is unresolved. V lost 7 bases, J lost 7 bases, and 20 bases lay in between. This CDR3 region has 16 residues. Germline V lookup: CDR1 LNHDA, CDR2 SQIVND (reference sequence).

This clonotype was found many times. J is TRBJ1-1 and V is TRBV29-1, with D tentatively TRBD1 (6 bases). V was cut by 7 bases and J by 8 bases, with 11 bases left in between. Germline loops: CDR1 SQVTM, CDR2 ANQGSEA. CDR3 length: 10 amino acids. DNA of the CDR3: TGCAGCGGCGGAGGGACAGAAGCTTTCTTT. Its translation is CSGGGTEAFF. Full variable domain (outside the CDR3, taken from reference TRBV29-1 and TRBJ1-1): SAVISQKPSRDICQRGTSLTIQCQVDSQVTMMFWYRQQPGQSLTLIATANQGSEATYESGFVIDKFPISRPNLTFSTLTVSNMSPEDSSIYLCSGGGTEAFFGQGTRLTVV.

The J gene is TRBJ2-7, the V gene TRBV6-5; D is possibly TRBD2 (5 bases). The CDR3 is 13 amino acids. V was trimmed by 5 bases and J by 3 bases, leaving 11 bases between them. Looked up from germline, CDR1 is MNHEY and CDR2 is SVGAGI. The chain's CDR3 is CASSPNRDYEQYF. For the CDR3, the DNA is TGTGCCAGCAGTCCTAACCGGGACTACGAGCAGTACTTC.

Notes on this clonotype: Mismatch with germline at one junction end may stem from a read error. The rearrangement joins TRBV7-2 to TRBJ2-2; the match to TRBD2 covers 9 bases. Germline CDR1 is SGHTA and CDR2 is FQGNSA. The CDR3 contains 16 residues. The CDR3 loop is CASSSLAGTNTGELFF. The CDR3 DNA is TGCGCCAGCAGCTCGCTAGCGGGGACGAACACCGGGGAGCTGTTTTTT.

The chain carries TRBV7-2 and TRBJ2-7; the D is unclear. Trimming left V 5 bases short and J 3 bases short, with 11 bases between. This CDR3 spans 13 amino acids. Germline loops: CDR1 SGHTA, CDR2 FQGNSA. CDR3 in amino acids: CASSKLGNYEQYF. The CDR3 DNA is TGTGCCAGCAGCAAGTTGGGTAACTACGAGCAGTACTTC. Looking up the rest from reference TRBV7-2 and TRBJ2-7 gives the full variable domain: GAGVSQSPSNKVTEKGKDVELRCDPISGHTALYWYRQSLGQGLEFLIYFQGNSAPDKSGLPSDRFSAERTGGSVSTLTIQRTQQEDSAVYLCASSKLGNYEQYFGPGTRLTVT.

The rearrangement uses TRBV6-5 and TRBJ1-4; TRBD1 might be the D (5 bases). Germline CDR1 and CDR2: MNHEY and SVGAGI. The germline V and J ends were trimmed by 4 bases and 4 bases, with 13 bases remaining between them. The CDR3 extends over 15 amino acids. CDR3 in DNA: TGTGCCAGCAGTTGGGGGACCGGGATTAATGAAAAACTGTTTTTT. This codes for CASSWGTGINEKLFF.

The V and J genes are TRBV7-9 and TRBJ1-5; 10 bases map to TRBD1. CDR3 size: 17 residues. Germline loops: CDR1 SEHNR, CDR2 FQNEAQ (reference sequence). The V segment lost 5 bases and the J segment 6 bases; nucleotides outside the gene matches: 13. Here the CDR3 reads CASSRSPRDRGGQPQHF. The CDR3 region has the DNA TGTGCCAGCAGCCGCAGTCCTCGGGACAGGGGAGGTCAGCCCCAGCATTTT.

This clonotype was counted between two and nine times. The chain combines TRBV5-1 with TRBJ1-2; D is perhaps TRBD1 (5 bases). Looked up from germline, CDR1 is SGHRS and CDR2 is YFSETQ. Trimming removed 7 bases from V and 6 bases from J, with 28 bases in between. This CDR3 has 17 residues. The CDR3: CASSISGRAPGLDGYTF. The CDR3 DNA sequence: TGCGCCAGCTCAATCTCGGGGCGGGCACCCGGATTGGATGGCTACACCTTC.

In its sample, this clonotype was seen many times. CDR3 nucleotides: TGTGCCAGCAGCGGGGTGGCGGGCTATGGCTACACCTTC. As protein: CASSGVAGYGYTF. The chain employs TRBV9 and TRBJ1-2; no reliable D call. The germline V gene encodes CDR1 SGDLS and CDR2 YYNGEE. V shed 3 bases and J shed 4 bases, with 10 bases lying between them. The CDR3 consists of 13 residues. Supplemented by reference TRBV9 and TRBJ1-2, the full variable domain reads DSGVTQTPKHLITATGQRVTLRCSPRSGDLSVYWYQQSLDQGLQFLIQYYNGEERAKGNILERFSAQQFPDLHSELNLSSLELGDSALYFCASSGVAGYGYTFGSGTRLTVV.

This clonotype was seen repeatedly, ten times or more. The chain combines TRBV24-1 with TRBJ1-1; 7 nucleotides align to TRBD1. Germline CDR1 reads KGHDR; CDR2 reads SFDVKD. The CDR3 spans 13 residues. V trimming: 9 bases; J trimming: 5 bases; junction bases outside the gene matches: 8. This CDR3 reads CATGNRGRTEAFF. The DNA for the CDR3 is TGTGCCACCGGTAACAGGGGTCGGACTGAAGCTTTCTTT.

The V call is TRBV7-9, the J call TRBJ2-7, with D possibly TRBD1 on 6 matching bases. The CDR3 totals 16 residues. The V and J ends lost 1 base and 5 bases respectively, with 18 bases between them. CDR1 is SEHNR and CDR2 is FQNEAQ in the germline V gene (reference sequence). Here the CDR3 DNA reads TGTGCCAGCAGCTTAGTAGGTAGGCGTCAGGGGAACGAGCAGTACTTC. Translated, it gives CASSLVGRRQGNEQYF.

This clonotype was counted many times. The chain couples TRBV7-2 to TRBJ2-6; D call uncertain. This CDR3 spans 12 amino acids. Trimming took 11 bases from V and 7 from J, leaving 12 bases between them. Germline CDR1 is SGHTA and CDR2 is FQGNSA. CDR3 sequence reads: CAPTEAANVLTF. The CDR3, as DNA: TGTGCCCCGACGGAAGCTGCCAACGTCCTGACTTTC.

The V and J genes are TRBV6-1 and TRBJ2-5, with 8 bases lining up with TRBD1. There are 14 residues in the CDR3. J gave up 9 bases and V 5 bases, and 11 bases lay outside the gene matches. Per germline, CDR1 MNHNS and CDR2 SASEGT. The CDR3 region is CASSTDRGAVAQYF. The CDR3 nucleotides read TGTGCCAGCAGTACCGACAGGGGCGCAGTGGCCCAGTACTTC.

The chain is built from TRBV9 and TRBJ2-5; D is perhaps TRBD2 (5 bases). Germline values: CDR1 SGDLS, CDR2 YYNGEE. The CDR3 has 14 amino acids. Trimming pared 4 bases from V and 0 bases from J, leaving 10 bases between. Written as DNA, the CDR3 is TGTGCCAGCAGCACCCCGGGGAACCAAGAGACCCAGTACTTC. This translates into CASSTPGNQETQYF. Looking up the rest from reference TRBV9 and TRBJ2-5 gives the full variable domain: DSGVTQTPKHLITATGQRVTLRCSPRSGDLSVYWYQQSLDQGLQFLIQYYNGEERAKGNILERFSAQQFPDLHSELNLSSLELGDSALYFCASSTPGNQETQYFGPGTRLLVL.

This chain uses TRBV7-4 with TRBJ2-7; TRBD2 agrees at 7 bases. CDR1 and CDR2 (germline): SGHVT, SQSDAQ. The CDR3 length is 15 residues. Trimming cost V 5 bases and J 1 base; bases outside gene matches: 8. The CDR3 DNA is TGTGCCAGCAGCGATCCGTGGACTAGTTCCTACGAGCAGTACTTC. Its translation is CASSDPWTSSYEQYF.

This clonotype was counted ten times or more. The chain carries TRBV6-5 and TRBJ1-6; the D is unclear. CDR1 MNHEY and CDR2 SVGAGI come from the germline V gene. V gave up 0 bases and J gave up 7 bases, with 4 bases separating them. The CDR3 is 13 amino acids. The CDR3 loop reads CASSYSTNSPLHF. CDR3 DNA sequence: TGTGCCAGCAGTTACTCTACGAATTCACCCCTCCACTTT.

V gene TRBV7-2 combines with J gene TRBJ1-1; D gene unclear. CDR1 and CDR2 (germline): SGHTA, FQGNSA. V shed 3 bases and J shed 4 bases, with 9 bases lying between them. This CDR3 contains 13 residues. The CDR3 coding sequence is TGTGCCAGCAGCTTCTTATATATCACTGAAGCTTTCTTT. Translation: CASSFLYITEAFF.

The sample holds a few counts of this clonotype. The V and J genes are TRBV11-2 and TRBJ2-7, with 14 bases fitting TRBD2. This CDR3 region has 17 residues. V was pared by 0 bases and J by 2 bases, with 3 bases of the junction left unmatched. Looked up from germline, CDR1 is SGHAT and CDR2 is FQNNGV. The CDR3 loop is CASSLEGLAGEAYEQYF. The CDR3 DNA follows: TGTGCCAGCAGCTTAGAGGGACTAGCGGGAGAGGCCTACGAGCAGTACTTC.

This clonotype came up many times. The chain joins TRBV7-8 to TRBJ2-5; D is perhaps TRBD2 (5 bases). CDR1 is SGHVS and CDR2 is FQNEAQ in the germline V gene. With 4 bases removed from V and 5 bases from J, the gap between germline ends came to 8 bases. CDR3 size: 12 residues. CDR3 coding DNA: TGTGCCAGCAGCTCTACGGGGGAGACCCAGTACTTC. Encoded protein: CASSSTGETQYF.

This clonotype occurred many times. The V call is TRBV19, the J call TRBJ1-1; 7 positions match TRBD1. V trimming: 8 bases; J trimming: 2 bases; junction bases outside the gene matches: 8. In germline, CDR1 is LNHDA, CDR2 SQIVND (reference sequence). This CDR3 region has 14 residues. DNA for the CDR3: TGTGCCAGTTATCAAACAGGGGTAAACACTGAAGCTTTCTTT. This codes for CASYQTGVNTEAFF.